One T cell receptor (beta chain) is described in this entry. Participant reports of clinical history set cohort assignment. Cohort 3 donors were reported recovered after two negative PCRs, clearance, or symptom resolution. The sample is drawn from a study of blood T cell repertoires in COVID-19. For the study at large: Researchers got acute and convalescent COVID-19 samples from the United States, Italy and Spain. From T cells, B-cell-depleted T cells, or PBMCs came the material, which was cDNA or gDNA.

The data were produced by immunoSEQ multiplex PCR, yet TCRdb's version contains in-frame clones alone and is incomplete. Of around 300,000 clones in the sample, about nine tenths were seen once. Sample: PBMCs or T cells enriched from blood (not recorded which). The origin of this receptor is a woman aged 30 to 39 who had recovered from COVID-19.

Written as DNA, the CDR3 is TGTGCCATCAGGGGGACATTCGACCCCTACGAGCAGTACTTC. It translates to CAIRGTFDPYEQYF. The chain joins TRBV10-3 to TRBJ2-7; D possibly corresponds to TRBD1 (6 bases). This CDR3 has 14 residues. V was shortened by 6 bases and J by 2 bases, with 14 bases between the two germline ends. CDR1 and CDR2 from the germline V gene are ENHRY and SYGVKD.